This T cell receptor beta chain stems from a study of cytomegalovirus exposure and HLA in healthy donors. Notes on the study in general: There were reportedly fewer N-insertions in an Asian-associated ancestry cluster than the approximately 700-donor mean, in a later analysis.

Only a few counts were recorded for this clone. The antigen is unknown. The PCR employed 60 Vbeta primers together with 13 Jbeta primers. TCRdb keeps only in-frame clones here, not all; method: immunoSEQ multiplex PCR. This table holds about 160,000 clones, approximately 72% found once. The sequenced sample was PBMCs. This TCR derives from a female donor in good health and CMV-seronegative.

CDR3 sequence: CSGGQLYEQYF. The CDR3 DNA reads TGCAGTGGGGGACAACTTTACGAGCAGTACTTC. The genes are TRBV20-1 and TRBJ2-7; a possible D gene is TRBD1 (6 bases). The V gene's germline CDR1 is DFQATT and CDR2 SNEGSKA (reference sequence). Trimming cost V 7 bases and J 4 bases, with 11 bases left between them. The CDR3 has 11 amino acids.